A selection of T cell receptor beta chains follows, all from one sample in a study of blood T cell repertoires in COVID-19. Assay used: immunoSEQ multiplex PCR; TCRdb lists only in-frame clones, some missing. The sample contains about 240,000 clones, about four fifths of which appear only once. The sequenced material came from peripheral blood. These receptors were taken from a man aged 25 to 45 who had recovered from COVID-19. Both conserved end residues are part of each CDR3. The D gene is left open where the match is weak. Clone size is shown for a subset of rows, as once, few, many or a class of expanded clone.

NA	TRBJ2-7	TRBV19	NA	CASSIFSSSYEQYF	TGTGCCAGTAGTATCTTTAGTTCGTCCTACGAGCAGTACTTC
NA	TRBJ2-5	TRBV3-1/TRBV3-2	NA	CASSQGGQETQYF	TGTGCCAGCAGCCAAGGCGGACAAGAGACCCAGTACTTC
TRBD1	TRBJ2-1	TRBV5-1	NA	CASTLRQGWNEQFF	TGCGCCAGTACGCTTCGACAGGGGTGGAATGAGCAGTTCTTC
TRBD1	TRBJ2-7	TRBV7-3	NA	CASSLGQGETYEQYF	TGTGCCAGCAGCTTAGGTCAGGGGGAAACCTACGAGCAGTACTTC
NA	TRBJ1-2	TRBV5-1	NA	CASSLATDLHGYTF	TGCGCCAGCAGCTTGGCGACAGACCTCCATGGCTACACCTTC
TRBD1	TRBJ2-5	TRBV7-6	NA	CASSIRGQGAGETQYF	TGTGCCAGCAGCATACGGGGACAGGGGGCGGGAGAGACCCAGTACTTC
TRBD1	TRBJ2-6	TRBV9	NA	CASSRDRGHGANVLTF	TGTGCCAGCAGCCGGGACAGGGGGCATGGGGCCAACGTCCTGACTTTC
NA	TRBJ1-2	TRBV6-5	NA	CAAPTAGALNYGYTF	TGTGCCGCCCCTACCGCAGGGGCCCTTAACTATGGCTACACCTTC
TRBD1	TRBJ1-6	TRBV5-5	NA	CASSRTGVWNSPLHF	TGTGCCAGCAGCCGGACAGGGGTTTGGAATTCACCCCTCCACTTT
NA	TRBJ1-6	TRBV18	NA	CASSPLDSMNSPLHF	TGTGCCAGCTCACCGTTGGACAGTATGAATTCACCCCTCCACTTT
TRBD1	TRBJ2-5	TRBV11-2	NA	CASSLPRPRQGREQETQYF	TGTGCCAGCAGCTTACCCCGACCCCGACAGGGTAGGGAACAAGAGACCCAGTACTTC
NA	TRBJ2-2	TRBV11-3	few	CASSRTGISTGELFF	TGTGCCAGCAGCCGGACCGGGATTTCCACCGGGGAGCTGTTTTTT
TRBD1	TRBJ2-1	TRBV29-1	NA	CSAAGTGGNEQFF	TGCAGCGCCGCCGGGACAGGGGGCAATGAGCAGTTCTTC
NA	TRBJ2-3	TRBV7-2	NA	CASSGRGAATSTDTQYF	TGTGCCAGCAGCGGGCGGGGAGCGGCCACTAGCACAGATACGCAGTATTTT
NA	TRBJ1-4	TRBV7-6	NA	CASSLRGSTEKLFF	TGTGCCAGCAGCTTAAGGGGTTCTACGGAAAAACTATTTTTT
NA	TRBJ2-5	TRBV27	NA	CASSPRTNQETQYF	TGTGCCAGCAGTCCCCGGACAAACCAAGAGACCCAGTACTTC
NA	TRBJ1-1	TRBV5-6	few	CASSLDWGAEAFF	TGTGCCAGCAGCCTTGATTGGGGCGCTGAAGCTTTCTTT
NA	TRBJ2-3	TRBV19	NA	CASSILPGGNTDTQYF	TGTGCCAGTAGTATCTTGCCAGGCGGGAACACAGATACGCAGTATTTT
NA	TRBJ1-6	TRBV3-1/TRBV3-2	NA	CASSQDQAPVTNSPLHF	TGTGCCAGCAGCCAAGACCAGGCGCCGGTGACTAATTCACCCCTCCACTTT
NA	TRBJ1-1	TRBV5-4	NA	CASSLVDRRNTEAFF	TGTGCCAGCAGCTTGGTTGACAGGCGGAACACTGAAGCTTTCTTT
TRBD1	TRBJ1-1	TRBV6-5	NA	CASTRGDWGEAFF	TGTGCCAGCACCAGGGGGGATTGGGGTGAAGCTTTCTTT
TRBD1	TRBJ1-5	TRBV19	NA	CASSIGPGQGNQPQHF	TGTGCCAGTAGTATTGGCCCCGGACAGGGCAATCAGCCCCAGCATTTT
NA	TRBJ1-1	TRBV3-1/TRBV3-2	NA	CASSPGGRATEAFF	TGTGCCAGCAGCCCTGGGGGGAGGGCCACTGAAGCTTTCTTT
TRBD2	TRBJ2-1	TRBV7-9	once	CASSRPGLAGTNEQFF	TGTGCCAGCAGCCGGCCGGGACTAGCGGGGACCAATGAGCAGTTCTTC
NA	TRBJ1-3	TRBV28	NA	CASSLKFRWRGNTIYF	TGTGCCAGCAGTTTAAAATTTCGATGGAGAGGAAACACCATATATTTT
NA	TRBJ2-5	TRBV14	few	CASSQDLETQYF	TGTGCCAGCAGCCAAGATCTGGAGACCCAGTACTTC
TRBD2	TRBJ2-5	TRBV5-4	NA	CASSLDGGVQETQYF	TGTGCCAGCAGCTTGGACGGGGGGGTTCAAGAGACCCAGTACTTC